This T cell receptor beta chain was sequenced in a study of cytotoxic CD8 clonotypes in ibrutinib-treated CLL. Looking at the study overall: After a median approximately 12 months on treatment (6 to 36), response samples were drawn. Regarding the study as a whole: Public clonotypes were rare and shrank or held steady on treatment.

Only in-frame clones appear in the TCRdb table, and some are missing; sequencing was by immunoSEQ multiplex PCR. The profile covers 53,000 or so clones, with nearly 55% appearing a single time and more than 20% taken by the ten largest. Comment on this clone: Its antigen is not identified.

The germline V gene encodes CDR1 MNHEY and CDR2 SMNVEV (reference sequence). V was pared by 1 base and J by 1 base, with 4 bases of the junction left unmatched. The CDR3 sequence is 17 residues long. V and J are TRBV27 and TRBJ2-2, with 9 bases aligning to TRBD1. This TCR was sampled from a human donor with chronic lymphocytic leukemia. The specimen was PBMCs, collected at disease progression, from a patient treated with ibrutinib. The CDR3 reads CASSLLGQGGNTGELFF. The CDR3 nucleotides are TGTGCCAGCAGTTTATTGGGACAGGGTGGGAACACCGGGGAGCTGTTTTTT.